Listed here are 18 T cell receptor beta chains from one sample, sequenced in a study of blood T cell repertoires in COVID-19 (TCRdb year 2020). Library prep was done by the immunoSEQ multiplex PCR assay. Not all clones reach the TCRdb copy of this immuneACCESS table, which keeps in-frame sequences only. Checked studies attribute under half of the gap to unresolved V genes and leave the rest unexplained. The sample has 400,000 to 500,000 clones on record, roughly 90% of them singletons. Clones ranked in the top ten supply over 1.5% of the sample. Specimen: PBMCs or T cells enriched from blood (not recorded which). All receptors derive from a middle-aged woman who had recovered from COVID-19.

This clone was seen once. The J gene is TRBJ1-4, the V gene TRBV5-1, with D unclear. The CDR3 is 16 residues long. The V and J ends lost 5 bases and 0 bases respectively, with 14 bases between them. Germline CDR1 SGHRS, CDR2 YFSETQ. CDR3 sequence: CASSSIPGATNEKLFF. Written as DNA, the CDR3 is TGCGCCAGCAGTTCTATTCCAGGCGCAACTAATGAAAAACTGTTTTTT.

The V gene is TRBV18, the J gene TRBJ1-1; D perhaps matches TRBD1 (5 bases). CDR3 length: 15 residues. Germline loops: CDR1 KGHSH, CDR2 LQKENI. V was cut by 5 bases and J by 0 bases, with 13 bases left in between. CDR3 bases: TGTGCCAGCTCAGGTTCTGGGGCGTTGAACACTGAAGCTTTCTTT. It encodes CASSGSGALNTEAFF. The full variable domain, with the rest looked up from reference TRBV18 and TRBJ1-1, is NAGVMQNPRHLVRRRGQEARLRCSPMKGHSHVYWYRQLPEEGLKFMVYLQKENIIDESGMPKERFSAEFPKEGPSILRIQQVVRGDSAAYFCASSGSGALNTEAFFGQGTRLTVV.

The chain couples TRBV27 to TRBJ2-2, with a tentative D call TRBD2 (5 bases). Deletions cut 0 bases from V and 6 bases from J, with 14 bases between. Looked up from germline, CDR1 is MNHEY and CDR2 is SMNVEV (reference sequence). The CDR3 sequence is 16 residues long. CDR3 bases: TGTGCCAGCAGTTTATCGGGGAGTTTAATATCCGGGGAGCTGTTTTTT. Its protein product is CASSLSGSLISGELFF.

V gene TRBV5-6 combines with J gene TRBJ2-1, with unresolved D. V dropped 0 bases and J dropped 3 bases, with 10 bases sitting between them. Germline V lookup: CDR1 SGHDT, CDR2 YYEEEE. There are 15 residues in the CDR3. The CDR3 spells CASSLGLTRYNEQFF. The DNA of the CDR3 is TGTGCCAGCAGCTTGGGATTGACACGCTACAATGAGCAGTTCTTC.

CDR3 residues: CAIRYRGQGGSPNYGYTF. CDR3 nucleotides: TGTGCCATCAGATACCGAGGACAGGGAGGATCCCCAAACTATGGCTACACCTTC. The chain has TRBV10-3 and TRBJ1-2; 8 bases fit TRBD1. The germline V gene has CDR1 ENHRY and CDR2 SYGVKD. V dropped 6 bases and J dropped 2; count of bases not matched to a gene: 17. This CDR3 region has 18 residues.

This rearrangement joins TRBV5-4 to TRBJ2-7, with a possible D match to TRBD2 (5 bases). Between the trimmed V and J ends, which lost 4 bases and 5 bases, there was a span of 16 bases. Germline values: CDR1 SGHNT, CDR2 YYREEE (reference sequence). This CDR3 region has 14 residues. Here the CDR3 DNA reads TGTGCCAGCAGCCTTACTAGTAGAGTCGACGAGCAGTACTTC. It codes for CASSLTSRVDEQYF.

In its sample, this clone was seen once. The chain is built from TRBV5-5 and TRBJ1-1; a weak D match, TRBD1 (5 bases). V gave up 9 bases and J gave up 1 base, with 10 bases separating them. Germline V lookup: CDR1 SGHKS, CDR2 YYEKEE (reference sequence). This CDR3 contains 12 residues. The CDR3 sequence is CATHQGNTEAFF. The CDR3 region has the DNA TGTGCCACCCACCAGGGGAACACTGAAGCTTTCTTT.

This chain joins TRBV4-3 and TRBJ1-2, with 8 bases fitting TRBD1. The J segment lost 8 bases and the V segment lost 4 bases, leaving 18 bases of the junction unmatched. The germline gives CDR1 LGHNA, CDR2 YSLEER. This CDR3 has 17 residues. CDR3 DNA sequence: TGCGCCAGCAGCCCCCCCGGCCCCCCGGACAGGGACAAAGGCTACACCTTC. This gives the protein CASSPPGPPDRDKGYTF.

The V call is TRBV11-2, the J call TRBJ1-2; D possibly corresponds to TRBD1 (6 bases). The CDR3 covers 13 residues. Trimming stripped 5 bases from V and 4 bases from J, with 11 bases between. Germline lookup yields CDR1 SGHAT and CDR2 FQNNGV. The CDR3 region has the DNA TGTGCCAGCAGCCCGCGGACAGTCTATGGCTACACCTTC. Translated, it gives CASSPRTVYGYTF.

The gene calls are TRBV3-1 (or the pseudogene TRBV3-2) and TRBJ1-4, with D tentatively TRBD1 (5 bases). V lost 4 bases, J lost 6 bases, and 21 bases lay in between. CDR1 and CDR2 from the germline V gene are LGHDT and YNNKEL (reference sequence). This CDR3 has 17 residues. CDR3 DNA: TGTGCCAGCAGCCGACAAGCGGGGGGATCGGGTGATGAAAAACTGTTTTTT. It yields the protein CASSRQAGGSGDEKLFF.

This sequence joins TRBV10-1 and TRBJ2-1, with 10 bases aligning to TRBD2. J was trimmed by 7 bases and V by 5 bases; bases with no gene match: 14. The CDR3 loop spans 17 amino acids. CDR1 WNHNN and CDR2 SYGVQD come from the germline V gene (reference sequence). CDR3 in DNA: TGCGCCAGCAGTCGGACTAGCGGAGCCCTAGGGAGGAATGAGCAGTTCTTC. It is translated as CASSRTSGALGRNEQFF.

This chain uses TRBV6-6 with TRBJ2-3; TRBD2 might be the D (6 bases). CDR3 size: 15 residues. Germline CDR1 reads MNHNY; CDR2 reads SVGAGI (reference sequence). Trimming stripped 2 bases from V and 2 bases from J, with 11 bases between. The CDR3 DNA sequence: TGTGCCAGCAGTTACCAGCGGGCCCACACAGATACGCAGTATTTT. It specifies CASSYQRAHTDTQYF.

The rearrangement joins TRBV20-1 to TRBJ2-3; 12 bases are shared with TRBD2. CDR1 is DFQATT and CDR2 is SNEGSKA in the germline V gene (reference sequence). The junction had 7 bases not matched to a gene; V was cut back by 3 bases and J by 6 bases. The CDR3 totals 15 residues. CDR3 sequence reads: CSASATSGSLDTQYF. In nucleotides, the CDR3 is TGCAGTGCTAGTGCGACTAGCGGGAGTTTGGATACGCAGTATTTT.

The chain links TRBV10-1 to TRBJ2-2, with a possible D match to TRBD2 (6 bases). CDR3 length: 17 residues. Deletions cut 3 bases from V and 0 bases from J, with 14 bases between. The germline V gene encodes CDR1 WNHNN and CDR2 SYGVQD (reference sequence). The DNA of the CDR3 is TGCGCCAGCAGTGATGTTTTACTAGCCACGAACACCGGGGAGCTGTTTTTT. Translation: CASSDVLLATNTGELFF.

The chain combines TRBV6-2 or TRBV6-3 with TRBJ2-7, with D uncertain. This CDR3 has 12 residues. Germline loops: CDR1 MNHEY, CDR2 SVGEGT. Trimming took 6 bases from V and 0 from J, leaving 6 bases between them. CDR3 sequence: CASSQSSYEQYF. As DNA, the CDR3 is TGTGCCAGCAGCCAGAGCTCCTACGAGCAGTACTTC.

The rearrangement links TRBV9 to TRBJ1-1; D is unresolved. The germline V and J ends were trimmed by 0 bases and 1 base, with 19 bases remaining between them. CDR1 and CDR2 (germline): SGDLS, YYNGEE. The CDR3 spans 18 residues. The CDR3 DNA sequence: TGTGCCAGCAGCGTAGTCCCGGGTCCCTTCGAGGGGAACACTGAAGCTTTCTTT. Protein product: CASSVVPGPFEGNTEAFF.

The chain links TRBV7-8 to TRBJ1-4; D may be TRBD1 (5 bases). Germline CDR1 is SGHVS and CDR2 is FQNEAQ. The V end was cut by 5 bases, the J end by 5 bases, with 15 bases between. The CDR3 runs to 15 residues. The CDR3 spells CASSPETVMNEKLFF. CDR3 nucleotide sequence: TGTGCCAGCAGCCCGGAGACAGTCATGAATGAAAAACTGTTTTTT. Full variable domain (remainder filled in from reference TRBV7-8 and TRBJ1-4): GAGVSQSPRYKVAKRGQDVALRCDPISGHVSLFWYQQALGQGPEFLTYFQNEAQLDKSGLPSDRFFAERPEGSVSTLKIQRTQQEDSAVYLCASSPETVMNEKLFFGSGTQLSVL.

The chain has TRBV2 and TRBJ1-2; TRBD1 is a possible D gene (6 bases). This CDR3 is 13 amino acids long. The V gene's germline CDR1 is SNHLY and CDR2 FYNNEI. V was trimmed by 5 bases and J by 8 bases, leaving 15 bases between them. The CDR3 bases are TGTGCCAGCAGTTCTCCGGGACAAGGCGGCTACACCTTC. Its translation is CASSSPGQGGYTF.